This TCR beta chain stems from a study of T cell changes during pregnancy in multiple sclerosis. Germline V gene lookup returns CDR1 MGHRA and CDR2 YSYEKL. The CDR3 spans 13 residues. V lost 0 bases and J 11 bases, leaving 10 bases between the germline ends. Assay used: immunoSEQ multiplex PCR; TCRdb lists only in-frame clones, some missing. The sample lists approximately 72,000 clones; roughly nine tenths were seen once. The sequence was obtained from a female donor in good health, enrolled as a control in a pregnancy study. Sequencing used peripheral blood, obtained in the first trimester of pregnancy. J is TRBJ1-4 and V is TRBV4-1; D is ambiguous. CDR3 in amino acids: CASSQDPGRKLFF. Here the CDR3 DNA reads TGCGCCAGCAGCCAAGATCCGGGGAGGAAACTGTTTTTT.